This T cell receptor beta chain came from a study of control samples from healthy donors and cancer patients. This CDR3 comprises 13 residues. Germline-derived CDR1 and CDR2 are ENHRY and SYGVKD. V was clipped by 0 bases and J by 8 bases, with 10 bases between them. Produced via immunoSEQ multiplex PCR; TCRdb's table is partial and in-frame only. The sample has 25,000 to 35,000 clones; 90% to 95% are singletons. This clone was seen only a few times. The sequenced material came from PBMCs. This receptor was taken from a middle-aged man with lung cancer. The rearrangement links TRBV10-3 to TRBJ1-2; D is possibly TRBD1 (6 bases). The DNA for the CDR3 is TGTGCCATCAGTGAGTCAGAGGGGGTCGGCTACACCTTC. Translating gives CAISESEGVGYTF.